Each of the 19 T cell receptor beta chains below was sequenced from the same sample in a study of sequential checkpoint blockade in melanoma. The repertoire was sequenced with immunoSEQ multiplex PCR; TCRdb's copy has only in-frame clones and lacks some. The top ten hold around a quarter of the sample, which has about 13,000 clones, roughly 78% seen once. Treatment: randomized to nivolumab then ipilimumab (arm A) or the reverse (arm B). Sequences were derived from CD8+ T cells sorted from blood (inferred from file names), sampled from a patient given nivolumab and ipilimumab in sequence. The source of these receptors is a human donor with melanoma.

The gene calls are TRBV28 and TRBJ2-1, with D possibly matching TRBD2 (5 bases). CDR1 and CDR2 from the germline V gene are MDHEN and SYDVKM. V lost 5 bases and J lost 4, with 12 bases in between. There are 14 residues in the CDR3. CDR3 bases: TGTGCCAGCAGTATTCGGGGTTGGTACAATGAGCAGTTCTTC. Its protein product is CASSIRGWYNEQFF. The complete variable domain, with remaining parts taken from reference TRBV28 and TRBJ2-1, reads DVKVTQSSRYLVKRTGEKVFLECVQDMDHENMFWYRQDPGLGLRLIYFSYDVKMKEKGDIPEGYSVSREKKERFSLILESASTNQTSMYLCASSIRGWYNEQFFGPGTRLTVL.

This chain connects TRBV4-1 to TRBJ2-7, with TRBD2 as a possible D gene (7 bases). Germline V gene lookup returns CDR1 MGHRA and CDR2 YSYEKL. There are 15 residues in the CDR3. Deletions cut 1 base from V and 3 bases from J, with 13 bases between. CDR3 amino acids: CASSQVGGGVYEQYF. The CDR3 DNA is TGCGCCAGCAGCCAAGTAGGGGGAGGGGTCTACGAGCAGTACTTC.

The chain recombines TRBV14 with TRBJ2-7; 8 bases map to TRBD1. Germline lookup yields CDR1 SGHDN and CDR2 FVKESK. The V gene end was trimmed by 0 bases and the J gene end by 3 bases; junction bases not matched to a gene: 4. The CDR3 sequence is 15 residues long. CDR3 residues: CASSQDSGQGYEQYF. CDR3 coding DNA: TGTGCCAGCAGCCAAGACTCAGGACAGGGCTACGAGCAGTACTTC. The entire variable domain, with the rest obtained from reference TRBV14 and TRBJ2-7, is as follows: EAGVTQFPSHSVIEKGQTVTLRCDPISGHDNLYWYRRVMGKEIKFLLHFVKESKQDESGMPNNRFLAERTGGTYSTLKVQPAELEDSGVYFCASSQDSGQGYEQYFGPGTRLTVT.

This chain connects TRBV27 to TRBJ2-3, with 7 bases aligning to TRBD2. The CDR3 consists of 18 residues. Germline CDR1 and CDR2: MNHEY and SMNVEV (reference sequence). Losses at the gene ends were 3 bases for V and 0 bases for J; bases not matched to a gene: 12. The CDR3 region has the DNA TGTGCCAGCAGTTTGCCTAGCGGAAACTATCGGAGCACAGATACGCAGTATTTT. This translates into CASSLPSGNYRSTDTQYF.

CDR3 sequence: CASSLGQGAYEQYF. CDR3 sequence (DNA): TGTGCCAGTAGCCTGGGACAGGGAGCCTACGAGCAGTACTTC. The rearrangement uses TRBV19 and TRBJ2-7; 9 positions agree with TRBD1. Germline V gene data show CDR1 as LNHDA and CDR2 as SQIVND (reference sequence). V was clipped by 6 bases and J by 2 bases; unmatched bases: 5. The CDR3 length is 14 residues.

V usage is TRBV28 and J usage is TRBJ1-2; 11 bases are a match to TRBD1. Per the germline V gene, CDR1 is MDHEN and CDR2 is SYDVKM. V shed 5 bases and J 6 bases; nucleotides not matched to a gene: 2. The CDR3 is 13 residues long. CDR3 in DNA: TGTGCCAGCAGTCTGGGACAGGGGGATGGCTACACCTTC. Residues: CASSLGQGDGYTF.

This clone was detected once. The chain has TRBV6-1 and TRBJ1-5, with D unresolved. V lost 5 bases, J lost 0 bases, and 11 bases lay in between. CDR3 length: 15 residues. Per the germline V gene, CDR1 is MNHNS and CDR2 is SASEGT. The CDR3 bases are TGTGCCAGCAGTTTTCTGGACTTTAGCAATCAGCCCCAGCATTTT. Translation gives CASSFLDFSNQPQHF.

The genes are TRBV30 and TRBJ2-2; TRBD2 aligns across 8 bases. The J segment lost 4 bases and the V segment lost 5 bases, leaving 9 bases of the junction unmatched. CDR1 GTSNPN and CDR2 SVGIG come from the germline V gene (reference sequence). There are 15 residues in the CDR3. This chain's CDR3 is CAWALSGSVTGELFF. The CDR3 region has the DNA TGTGCCTGGGCCCTCAGCGGGAGTGTCACCGGGGAGCTGTTTTTT.

The chain has TRBV7-6 and TRBJ2-4, with D possibly TRBD2 on 6 matching bases. Germline V CDR1 and CDR2: SGHVS, FNYEAQ. The CDR3 loop spans 14 amino acids. Trimming removed 5 bases at V and 5 bases at J, with 13 bases between. CDR3 nucleotide sequence: TGTGCCAGCAGCCCCCGCGGGAACGAAAACATTCAGTACTTC. This translates into CASSPRGNENIQYF. The whole variable domain, filled in from reference TRBV7-6 and TRBJ2-4, reads GAGVSQSPRYKVTKRGQDVALRCDPISGHVSLYWYRQALGQGPEFLTYFNYEAQQDKSGLPNDRFSAERPEGSISTLTIQRTEQRDSAMYRCASSPRGNENIQYFGAGTRLSVL.

In this sample, this clone turned up a few times. The chain recombines TRBV11-2 with TRBJ2-7; D gene uncertain. The V gene lost 2 bases and the J gene lost 2 bases, with 13 bases spanning the gap. Germline V gives CDR1 SGHAT, CDR2 FQNNGV. This CDR3 has 15 amino acids. This chain's CDR3 is CASSLIPNPAYEQYF. CDR3 DNA: TGTGCCAGCAGCTTAATACCCAACCCGGCCTACGAGCAGTACTTC. Based on the CDR3 plus reference TRBV11-2 and TRBJ2-7, the full variable domain is EAGVAQSPRYKIIEKRQSVAFWCNPISGHATLYWYQQILGQGPKLLIQFQNNGVVDDSQLPKDRFSAERLKGVDSTLKIQPAKLEDSAVYLCASSLIPNPAYEQYFGPGTRLTVT.

The table lists this clone with a few counts. The chain is built from TRBV4-2 and TRBJ1-2, with D maybe TRBD1 (5 bases). V lost 3 bases and J lost 2, with 10 bases in between. This CDR3 is 14 amino acids long. CDR1 is LGHNA and CDR2 is YNFKEQ in the germline V gene. The DNA of the CDR3 is TGTGCCAGCAGCCAGATAGACAGAAACTATGGCTACACCTTC. This encodes CASSQIDRNYGYTF.

The chain uses TRBV27 and TRBJ2-5, with D maybe TRBD2 (6 bases). In germline, CDR1 is MNHEY, CDR2 SMNVEV (reference sequence). The V end was cut by 4 bases, the J end by 5 bases, with 11 bases between. The CDR3 covers 13 residues. The CDR3 sequence is CASSSTSLETQYF. The CDR3 DNA reads TGTGCCAGCAGTTCGACTAGTTTGGAGACCCAGTACTTC.

This clone was seen a few times. This sequence joins TRBV10-3 and TRBJ2-7; 9 positions agree with TRBD2. CDR1 and CDR2 from the germline V gene are ENHRY and SYGVKD. V gave up 1 base and J gave up 2 bases; unmatched junction bases: 3. This CDR3 is 15 amino acids long. CDR3 loop: CAISEYAGGPYEQYF. The CDR3 region has the DNA TGTGCCATCAGTGAGTATGCGGGAGGGCCCTACGAGCAGTACTTC.

CDR3 in amino acids: CASSPPDRVPYEQYF. The CDR3 region has the DNA TGTGCCAGCAGCCCTCCTGACAGGGTGCCCTACGAGCAGTACTTC. This chain connects TRBV9 to TRBJ2-7; the match to TRBD1 covers 7 bases. The CDR3 extends over 15 amino acids. V lost 4 bases and J lost 2; bases outside the gene matches: 9. CDR1 and CDR2 (germline): SGDLS, YYNGEE.

CDR3 coding DNA: TGTGCCAGCAGCGTAGGTCAGAATGAAAAACTGTTTTTT. It yields the protein CASSVGQNEKLFF. The J gene is TRBJ1-4, the V gene TRBV9; D call uncertain. In germline, CDR1 is SGDLS, CDR2 YYNGEE. CDR3 length: 13 amino acids. Trimming left V 0 bases short and J 5 bases short, with 5 bases between.

The J gene is TRBJ2-2, the V gene TRBV29-1; D is possibly TRBD2 (6 bases). Germline-derived CDR1 and CDR2 are SQVTM and ANQGSEA. This CDR3 is 13 amino acids long. V was trimmed by 7 bases and J by 4 bases, leaving 13 bases between them. The CDR3 DNA is TGCAGCGGGGACTTGAGCACCACCGGGGAGCTGTTTTTT. Its translation: CSGDLSTTGELFF.

Judged by abundance, this clone is medium-sized. The chain joins TRBV6-5 to TRBJ1-2; D gene unclear. The V end lost 2 bases, the J end lost 8 bases, and 12 bases lay between the germline ends. This CDR3 spans 13 amino acids. Germline CDR1 is MNHEY and CDR2 is SVGAGI. CDR3 sequence (DNA): TGTGCCAGCAGTTACGAGGGTTTGGGCGGCTACACCTTC. Protein sequence: CASSYEGLGGYTF.

The CDR3 is CAISVGGPNTEAFF. CDR3 nucleotides: TGTGCCATCAGTGTAGGGGGACCGAACACTGAAGCTTTCTTT. This chain connects TRBV10-3 to TRBJ1-1; D is perhaps TRBD1 (6 bases). This CDR3 contains 14 residues. The V and J ends lost 4 bases and 1 base respectively, with 10 bases between them. Germline-derived CDR1 and CDR2 are ENHRY and SYGVKD.

The CDR3: CASSVVASGVTDTQYF. CDR3 nucleotides: TGTGCCAGCAGCGTAGTGGCTAGCGGGGTTACAGATACGCAGTATTTT. J is TRBJ2-3 and V is TRBV9; 9 bases line up with TRBD2. Germline trimming cut 0 bases from V and 3 bases from J; bases unmatched to any gene: 5. This CDR3 region has 16 residues. Germline V gene sequence: CDR1 SGDLS, CDR2 YYNGEE.